This T cell receptor (beta chain) was documented in a study of T-cell memory formation after mild COVID-19. TCR alpha and TCR beta cDNA libraries with sample barcodes and UMIs came from 5'RACE using constant-segment primers. TCRdb redid the calling of the 5' RACE reads with MiXCR, one entry per CDR3 protein. The sample lists about 290,000 distinct CDR3 sequences; about a sixth were seen once. Study results and limitations: Whether second-wave clones peaking at day 37 were SARS-CoV-2 specific went unconfirmed. Prior to infection, memory already included some responding clones, suggesting cross-reactive memory joined. The study found contracting CD4+ clones mainly in CM and EM and contracting CD8+ clones in EMRA.

Trimming stripped 3 bases from V and 0 bases from J, with 8 bases between. This CDR3 region has 14 residues. Germline lookup yields CDR1 LGHDT and CDR2 YNNKEL (reference sequence). Notes on this clonotype: Its specificity is not known.

The sequenced material came from PBMCs or a T cell subset sorted from them (not recorded which). The V and J genes are TRBV3-1 and TRBJ2-5; D remains unclear. This sequence originates from a man aged 18 to 35 who had mild COVID-19 (a few samples of this study predate the infection). Cell type and time point are not known. The CDR3: CASSHQAHQETQYF. CDR3 DNA sequence: TGTGCCAGCAGCCACCAGGCCCACCAAGAGACCCAGTACTTC.